This T cell receptor (beta chain) was profiled in a study of cytomegalovirus exposure and HLA in healthy donors. The PCR employed 60 Vbeta primers together with 13 Jbeta primers. Data came from immunoSEQ multiplex PCR; TCRdb stores just in-frame clones and leaves some out. Of fewer than 100,000 clones listed, 69% are singletons. The junction had 12 bases not matched to a gene; V was cut back by 6 bases and J by 7 bases. The CDR3 is made up of 15 amino acids. The germline gives CDR1 MNHNS, CDR2 SASEGT. The chain is built from TRBV6-1 and TRBJ2-7; TRBD2 matches at 10 bases. Sequencing used PBMCs. This receptor was identified in a female donor in good health and CMV-seronegative. CDR3 coding DNA: TGTGCCAGCAGCCCTGGACTAGCGGCTCTACAGGAGCAGTACTTC. This sequence encodes CASSPGLAALQEQYF.